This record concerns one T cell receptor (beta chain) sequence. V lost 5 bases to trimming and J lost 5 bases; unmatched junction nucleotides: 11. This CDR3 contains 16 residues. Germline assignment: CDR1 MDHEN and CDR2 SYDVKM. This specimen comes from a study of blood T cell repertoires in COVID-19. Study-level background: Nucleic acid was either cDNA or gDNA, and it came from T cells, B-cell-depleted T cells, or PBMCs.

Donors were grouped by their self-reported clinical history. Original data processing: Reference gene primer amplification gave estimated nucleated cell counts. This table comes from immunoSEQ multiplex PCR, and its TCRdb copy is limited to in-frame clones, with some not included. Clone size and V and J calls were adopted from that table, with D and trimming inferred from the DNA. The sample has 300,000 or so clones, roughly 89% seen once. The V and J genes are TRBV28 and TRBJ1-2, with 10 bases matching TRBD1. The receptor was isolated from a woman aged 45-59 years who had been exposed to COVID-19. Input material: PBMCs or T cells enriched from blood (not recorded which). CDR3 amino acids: CASSPWGGGQGYGYTF. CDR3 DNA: TGTGCCAGCAGTCCTTGGGGCGGGGGACAGGGGTATGGCTACACCTTC.